This T cell receptor beta chain was recorded in a study of cytomegalovirus exposure and HLA in healthy donors. Study findings and constraints: Researchers reported in a later analysis that common viral pathogens appeared linked to several top clusters. Usually a TCR sequence was rare, but some public TCRs were found in many donors. Reports showed the classifier diagnosing cytomegalovirus status with high specificity and sensitivity. Analyzed later, association rates of TCRs varied across HLA loci, with DRB1 most and HLA-C fewest.

A word on this clone: As yet, its antigen is unknown.

Germline V gives CDR1 PRHDT, CDR2 FYEKMQ (reference sequence). Trimming shortened V by 1 base and J by 1 base, and 11 bases separated the two germline ends. This CDR3 region has 16 residues. Primers for the PCR totalled 60 Vbeta and 13 Jbeta. Data came from immunoSEQ multiplex PCR; TCRdb stores just in-frame clones and leaves some out. The sample carries about 150,000 clones, 80% to 90% recorded once. Sequencing was performed on PBMCs. The chain is built from TRBV13 and TRBJ2-4, with D maybe TRBD2 (6 bases). The clonotype was recovered from a woman between 18 and 29 years old in good health and CMV-seronegative. In DNA form, the CDR3 reads TGTGCCAGCAGCTTAGAGGGCGGAGGGGCCAAAAACATTCAGTACTTC. It translates to CASSLEGGGAKNIQYF.